The 5 T cell receptor beta chains below all came from one sample that was sequenced in a study of cytomegalovirus exposure and HLA in healthy donors. Primers for the PCR totalled 60 Vbeta and 13 Jbeta. Here immunoSEQ multiplex PCR was the method, and the copy in TCRdb shows in-frame clones only, minus some. The sample yields under 200,000 clones, around 84% seen once. The sample consisted of PBMCs. The receptors stem from a man aged 40-49 years in good health and CMV-seropositive.

About this clone: The missing conserved phenylalanine or tryptophan at the end of this CDR3 makes a read error likely. No DNA is shown, since the ends of the CDR3 on it are uncertain; the CDR3 is the one TCRdb lists. J is TRBJ1-2 and V is TRBV5-1; the table's D call of TRBD1 was not tested on the DNA. Per the germline V gene, CDR1 is SGHRS and CDR2 is YFSETQ. Counting both end residues, the CDR3 totals 8 amino acids. The CDR3: CASSPDSL.

This sequence joins TRBV19 and TRBJ2-5; 9 positions match TRBD1. J was trimmed by 1 base and V by 5 bases; bases with no gene match: 11. Looked up from germline, CDR1 is LNHDA and CDR2 is SQIVND (reference sequence). The CDR3 totals 17 residues. The CDR3 DNA reads TGTGCCAGTAGTCCAGGGACAGGGACGAGCGTCCAAGAGACCCAGTACTTC. It yields the protein CASSPGTGTSVQETQYF.

This rearrangement joins TRBV18 to TRBJ2-7; 8 bases match TRBD2. The CDR3 spans 16 residues. Germline V gene data show CDR1 as KGHSH and CDR2 as LQKENI. V gave up 6 bases and J gave up 0 bases; unmatched junction bases: 10. The CDR3 region has the DNA TGTGCCAGCTCGCCTTCCGGGACTAGGACCTCCTACGAGCAGTACTTC. This translates into CASSPSGTRTSYEQYF.

The CDR3 loop is CASSLVGQVDTGELFF. DNA of the CDR3: TGTGCCAGCAGCTTAGTCGGACAGGTGGACACCGGGGAGCTGTTTTTT. This chain joins TRBV7-8 and TRBJ2-2, with TRBD1 matching over 7 bases. The CDR3 length is 16 residues. Germline CDR1 reads SGHVS; CDR2 reads FQNEAQ. The trim removed 1 base at V and 3 bases at J, leaving 5 bases unmatched.

Here the CDR3 reads CASSPRARGESNYGYTF. CDR3 DNA: TGTGCCAGCTCACCTCGAGCCAGGGGTGAATCTAACTATGGCTACACCTTC. V gene TRBV18 combines with J gene TRBJ1-2; D is possibly TRBD1 (6 bases). Germline CDR1 is KGHSH and CDR2 is LQKENI. The CDR3 runs 17 residues. Trimming shortened V by 3 bases and J by 0 bases, and 17 bases separated the two germline ends.